One sample yielded the 21 T cell receptor beta chains listed below, sequenced in a study of CD8+CD57+ T cells in acquired aplastic anemia. Template material for TCR beta VDJ and CDR3 profiling consisted of genomic DNA. Each CDR3 protein is one row after TCRdb ran MiXCR on the reads. The sample contains about 48,000 distinct CDR3 sequences, around 69% of which appear only once. Sequenced: sorted CD4+, CD8+, or CD8+CD57+ T cells (not recorded which) from PBMCs. All receptors derive from a human donor in good health, serving as a control.

In its sample, this clonotype was seen a few times. The rearrangement joins TRBV20-1 to TRBJ1-2; no clear D. Trimming removed 3 bases from V and 13 bases from J, with 18 bases in between. CDR1 DFQATT and CDR2 SNEGSKA come from the germline V gene (reference sequence). The CDR3 has 12 residues. The DNA of the CDR3 is TGCAGTGCTAGTGGGAACAGAGCGGCGGGCACCTTC. Protein sequence: CSASGNRAAGTF.

This chain joins TRBV14 and TRBJ2-7; D is possibly TRBD1 (6 bases). The V end was cut by 3 bases, the J end by 5 bases, with 17 bases between. In germline, CDR1 is SGHDN, CDR2 FVKESK. This CDR3 has 15 amino acids. The CDR3 region is CASSHWGDGGDEQYF. Here the CDR3 DNA reads TGTGCCAGCAGCCATTGGGGCGATGGGGGCGACGAGCAGTACTTC.

The genes are TRBV15 and TRBJ1-2; 7 positions agree with TRBD1. The CDR3 is 14 residues long. V was clipped by 6 bases and J by 2 bases; unmatched bases: 6. Germline assignment: CDR1 LNHNV and CDR2 YYDKDF (reference sequence). The CDR3 DNA reads as TGTGCCACCAGTTGGACAGGTTCGAACTATGGCTACACCTTC. Translating it yields CATSWTGSNYGYTF.

This clonotype was recorded many times. The rearrangement links TRBV6-4 to TRBJ2-3, with a tentative D call TRBD1 (6 bases). CDR3 length: 14 residues. Germline CDR1 reads MRHNA; CDR2 reads SNTAGT. V lost 6 bases and J 2 bases, leaving 12 bases between the germline ends. As DNA, the CDR3 is TGTGCCAGCAGCCAGACAGGACCCACAGATACGCAGTATTTT. This codes for CASSQTGPTDTQYF.

V usage is TRBV19 and J usage is TRBJ2-1; 9 bases are shared with TRBD1. The CDR3 extends over 14 amino acids. The trim removed 5 bases at V and 6 bases at J, leaving 5 bases unmatched. Germline lookup yields CDR1 LNHDA and CDR2 SQIVND (reference sequence). The CDR3 is CASSLTGGGNEQFF. CDR3 nucleotides: TGTGCCAGTAGTTTGACAGGGGGAGGCAATGAGCAGTTCTTC.

The rearrangement joins TRBV11-2 to TRBJ1-1, with D unclear. CDR3 length equals 16 residues. Germline values: CDR1 SGHAT, CDR2 FQNNGV. Trimming stripped 0 bases from V and 4 bases from J, with 15 bases between. The CDR3 DNA reads as TGTGCCAGCAGCTTAGAAGGGCCAGACGCGGGCACTGAAGCTTTCTTT. This translates into CASSLEGPDAGTEAFF.

This clonotype has a handful of counts. The V call is TRBV15, the J call TRBJ2-5, with 12 bases matching TRBD2. Looked up from germline, CDR1 is LNHNV and CDR2 is YYDKDF (reference sequence). Unmatched junction bases numbered 0, after V lost 6 bases and J lost 4 bases. The CDR3 spans 13 residues. CDR3 sequence: CATRTSGGETQYF. The CDR3 DNA reads as TGTGCCACCAGGACTAGCGGGGGAGAGACCCAGTACTTC.

The J gene is TRBJ2-3, the V gene TRBV2; possibly TRBD2 for D (6 bases). The V gene's germline CDR1 is SNHLY and CDR2 FYNNEI. Trimming took 5 bases from V and 2 from J, leaving 11 bases between them. The CDR3 loop spans 14 amino acids. CDR3 nucleotides: TGTGCCAGCAGTTCGACTAGAATCACAGATACGCAGTATTTT. The encoded protein is CASSSTRITDTQYF.

The CDR3 DNA sequence: TGTGCCACCAGACGGGGGGGCAACACAGATACGCAGTATTTT. It encodes CATRRGGNTDTQYF. The chain carries TRBV15 and TRBJ2-3; 8 bases map to TRBD2. This CDR3 spans 14 amino acids. CDR1 and CDR2 (germline): LNHNV, YYDKDF (reference sequence). V was pared by 6 bases and J by 2 bases, with 4 bases of the junction left unmatched.

This rearrangement joins TRBV15 to TRBJ2-3; D gene ambiguous. Germline CDR1 and CDR2: LNHNV and YYDKDF (reference sequence). The CDR3 spans 13 residues. V was clipped by 1 base and J by 5 bases, with 7 bases between them. As DNA, the CDR3 is TGTGCCACCAGCAGAGGGAAGGAAGATACGCAGTATTTT. Translating it yields CATSRGKEDTQYF.

By sample fraction, this clonotype is medium-sized. The chain uses TRBV24-1 and TRBJ2-7; 9 bases fit TRBD1. Germline V gives CDR1 KGHDR, CDR2 SFDVKD. The ends lost 6 bases at V and 3 bases at J; junction bases unmatched: 5. There are 14 residues in the CDR3. Here the CDR3 reads CATSRGGQGYEQYF. The DNA for the CDR3 is TGTGCCACCAGTCGAGGGGGACAGGGCTACGAGCAGTACTTC.

The chain has TRBV25-1 and TRBJ1-2; D possibly corresponds to TRBD1 (6 bases). V was clipped by 2 bases and J by 2 bases, with 12 bases between them. The CDR3 has 15 amino acids. Germline V gene lookup returns CDR1 MGHDK and CDR2 SYGVNS. The CDR3: CASSEDRGANYGYTF. CDR3 DNA: TGTGCCAGCAGTGAAGATCGGGGGGCGAACTATGGCTACACCTTC.

The chain links TRBV25-1 to TRBJ2-7, with D unresolved. Germline-derived CDR1 and CDR2 are MGHDK and SYGVNS. This CDR3 has 14 residues. V gave up 1 base and J gave up 0 bases, with 7 bases separating them. The CDR3 spells CASSEWGLSYEQYF. CDR3 DNA: TGTGCCAGCAGTGAATGGGGTCTCTCCTACGAGCAGTACTTC.

The rearrangement joins TRBV2 to TRBJ2-2; no reliable D call. The CDR3 extends over 13 amino acids. In germline, CDR1 is SNHLY, CDR2 FYNNEI. V dropped 3 bases and J dropped 2 bases, with 4 bases sitting between them. CDR3 region: CASSEANTGELFF. The CDR3 bases are TGTGCCAGCAGTGAGGCAAACACCGGGGAGCTGTTTTTT.

In DNA form, the CDR3 reads TGTGCCAGTAGCCGACAGGTCACCTACGAGCAGTACTTC. Its translation: CASSRQVTYEQYF. V usage is TRBV19 and J usage is TRBJ2-7, with a possible D match to TRBD1 (6 bases). Trimming left V 6 bases short and J 2 bases short, with 11 bases between. Germline CDR1 and CDR2: LNHDA and SQIVND (reference sequence). This CDR3 spans 13 amino acids. The full variable domain, with the rest looked up from reference TRBV19 and TRBJ2-7, is DGGITQSPKYLFRKEGQNVTLSCEQNLNHDAMYWYRQDPGQGLRLIYYSQIVNDFQKGDIAEGYSVSREKKESFPLTVTSAQKNPTAFYLCASSRQVTYEQYFGPGTRLTVT.

As DNA, the CDR3 is TGCGCCAGCAGCTTGCCCGTTAAGAACACTGAAGCTTTCTTT. Residues: CASSLPVKNTEAFF. The chain uses TRBV5-1 and TRBJ1-1; D is unclear. V was pared by 1 base and J by 1 base, with 8 bases between. Germline assignment: CDR1 SGHRS and CDR2 YFSETQ. This CDR3 has 14 residues.

V and J are TRBV24-1 and TRBJ2-1; 7 bases match TRBD2. Trimming took 3 bases from V and 6 from J; bases not matched to a gene: 7. CDR3 length: 15 amino acids. The V gene's germline CDR1 is KGHDR and CDR2 SFDVKD. CDR3 residues: CATSDSGDFGNEQFF. CDR3 in DNA: TGTGCCACCAGTGATAGCGGGGATTTTGGCAATGAGCAGTTCTTC.

The chain carries TRBV2 and TRBJ1-5; 7 bases agree with TRBD1. CDR1 is SNHLY, CDR2 FYNNEI, per germline. The CDR3 covers 16 residues. V gave up 4 bases and J gave up 4 bases; unmatched junction bases: 10. The CDR3 bases are TGTGCCAGCAGTGGAATCCCCGGGACAGAGAATCAGCCCCAGCATTTT. Encoded protein: CASSGIPGTENQPQHF.

Points on this clonotype: The conserved closing phenylalanine or tryptophan is absent in this CDR3, likely reflecting a read error. The limits of the CDR3 on the DNA are not certain, so only TCRdb's listed CDR3 is given. The chain couples TRBV15 to TRBJ2-6. The CDR3 has 8 residues if both end residues are counted. The germline V gene has CDR1 LNHNV and CDR2 YYDKDF (reference sequence). CDR3 residues: CATSRDSS.

This clonotype was counted between two and nine times. Being one base from a much bigger clone, this may be a read error. The chain joins TRBV6-2 or TRBV6-3 to TRBJ2-1, with TRBD2 as a possible D gene (6 bases). Trimming removed 4 bases from V and 4 bases from J, with 11 bases in between. The CDR3 covers 14 residues. Germline CDR1 reads MNHEY; CDR2 reads SVGEGT. CDR3 nucleotides: TGTGCCAGCAGTTGCTCGGGGGTGTACAATGAGCAGTTCTTC. Its protein is CASSCSGVYNEQFF.

This chain connects TRBV10-3 to TRBJ2-1; weak D call: TRBD1 (5 bases). Germline CDR1 is ENHRY and CDR2 is SYGVKD. This CDR3 spans 15 amino acids. Trimming cost V 3 bases and J 10 bases, with 19 bases left between them. CDR3 nucleotides: TGTGCCATCAGTGATCAGGCAGGGATTTCCTACGAGCAGTTCTTC. Its protein product is CAISDQAGISYEQFF.